This record concerns one TCR beta chain sequence. This entry is derived from a study of early T cells in non-severe SARS-CoV-2 infection. TCRdb re-called the 5' RACE reads with MiXCR, one entry per CDR3 protein. The sample has over 75,000 distinct CDR3 sequences, approximately 13% seen once. Germline V gene lookup returns CDR1 MNHEY and CDR2 SVGEGT. The CDR3 covers 13 residues. V dropped 10 bases and J dropped 5; count of bases not matched to a gene: 8. This clonotype was sampled from an adult who was a healthcare worker with PCR-confirmed SARS-CoV-2 infection or an uninfected control (not recorded which). Sample: whole blood. The chain uses TRBV6-2 or TRBV6-3 and TRBJ2-5, with 9 nucleotides matching TRBD1. This CDR3 reads CATAGQGRETQYF. CDR3 in DNA: TGTGCCACCGCGGGACAGGGACGGGAGACCCAGTACTTC.